One and the same sample provided the 20 T cell receptor beta chains below, sequenced in a study of shared T cell receptors in the human thymus. TCRdb's table, derived via immunoSEQ multiplex PCR, lists solely in-frame clones and lacks some. The top ten clones hold about 0.014% of a sample with approximately 580,000 clones, approximately 80% of them seen once. The data also belong to a second study, concerning human thymus T cells.

Input material: thymocytes. Source of these receptors: a boy younger than two with a congenital heart defect.

The V call is TRBV5-6, the J call TRBJ1-1; a possible D gene is TRBD1 (5 bases). Per the germline V gene, CDR1 is SGHDT and CDR2 is YYEEEE. The germline V and J ends were trimmed by 2 bases and 5 bases, with 13 bases remaining between them. This CDR3 region has 14 residues. The CDR3 nucleotides are TGTGCCAGCAGCTTCTCGGGGGGTGTTACTGAAGCTTTCTTT. Amino acids: CASSFSGGVTEAFF. The entire variable domain, with the rest obtained from reference TRBV5-6 and TRBJ1-1, is as follows: DAGVTQSPTHLIKTRGQQVTLRCSPKSGHDTVSWYQQALGQGPQFIFQYYEEEERQRGNFPDRFSGHQFPNYSSELNVNALLLGDSALYLCASSFSGGVTEAFFGQGTRLTVV.

The chain joins TRBV5-4 to TRBJ2-1; 16 bases agree with TRBD2. The CDR3 loop spans 14 amino acids. After removal of 4 bases from V and 10 bases from J, the junction contained 2 bases not matched to a gene. CDR1 and CDR2 (germline): SGHNT, YYREEE (reference sequence). DNA of the CDR3: TGTGCCAGCAGCCAGGGACTAGCGGGAGGGGAGCAGTTCTTC. As protein: CASSQGLAGGEQFF.

The chain has TRBV5-6 and TRBJ1-2, with a tentative D call TRBD1 (6 bases). Trimming removed 3 bases from V and 8 bases from J, with 11 bases in between. Germline CDR1 SGHDT, CDR2 YYEEEE. This CDR3 spans 12 amino acids. DNA of the CDR3: TGTGCCAGCAGCTCACAGGGTTGGGGCTACACCTTC. Translation gives CASSSQGWGYTF.

The rearrangement links TRBV27 to TRBJ2-2; TRBD1 aligns across 7 bases. The CDR3 is made up of 14 amino acids. Germline V gene lookup returns CDR1 MNHEY and CDR2 SMNVEV (reference sequence). Trimming at V came to 2 bases and at J to 6 bases, leaving 3 bases not matched to a gene. CDR3 sequence: CASSLHQGAGELFF. The CDR3 DNA reads as TGTGCCAGCAGTTTACACCAGGGGGCCGGGGAGCTGTTTTTT.

This sequence joins TRBV15 and TRBJ2-7; 7 positions agree with TRBD2. J was trimmed by 4 bases and V by 5 bases; bases with no gene match: 20. Germline lookup yields CDR1 LNHNV and CDR2 YYDKDF (reference sequence). The CDR3 length is 18 residues. The CDR3 sequence is CATSPYKRDRRKIYEQYF. CDR3 sequence (DNA): TGTGCCACCAGCCCCTATAAGCGGGACCGCCGGAAAATTTACGAGCAGTACTTC.

This clone was detected a few times. The chain employs TRBV11-3 and TRBJ2-3; D is possibly TRBD2 (6 bases). CDR1 and CDR2 from the germline V gene are SGHNT and YENEEA. With 0 bases removed from V and 7 bases from J, the gap between germline ends came to 11 bases. CDR3 size: 14 residues. CDR3 DNA sequence: TGTGCCAGCAGCTTAGATCGGGGGTTTAATACGCAGTATTTT. Translated, it gives CASSLDRGFNTQYF.

V is TRBV10-3 and J is TRBJ1-1, with D maybe TRBD1 (6 bases). The CDR3 is made up of 14 amino acids. V lost 8 bases and J 1 base, leaving 14 bases between the germline ends. Germline V lookup: CDR1 ENHRY, CDR2 SYGVKD. Here the CDR3 DNA reads TGTGCCATCCTACCGGGACATTCGAACACTGAAGCTTTCTTT. This sequence encodes CAILPGHSNTEAFF.

The chain has TRBV10-1 and TRBJ2-7; possible D gene TRBD1, 6 bases. V was trimmed by 4 bases and J by 5 bases, leaving 21 bases between them. Germline V CDR1 and CDR2: WNHNN, SYGVQD (reference sequence). The CDR3 sequence is 16 residues long. As DNA, the CDR3 is TGCGCCAGCAGTGCAAGAAGCCGGGACACCTGGGACGAGCAGTACTTC. Translated, it gives CASSARSRDTWDEQYF.

A few counts support this clone. This sequence joins TRBV6-5 and TRBJ2-7; D unclear. CDR1 and CDR2 (germline): MNHEY, SVGAGI. Trimming took 0 bases from V and 2 from J, leaving 14 bases between them. The CDR3 loop spans 16 amino acids. The CDR3 is CASSYSIPSAPYEQYF. The CDR3 region has the DNA TGTGCCAGCAGTTACTCGATTCCCAGCGCTCCCTACGAGCAGTACTTC.

The rearrangement uses TRBV11-3 and TRBJ2-7; possibly TRBD1 for D (6 bases). Germline V gene data show CDR1 as SGHNT and CDR2 as YENEEA. CDR3 size: 14 residues. With 2 bases removed from V and 6 bases from J, the gap between germline ends came to 14 bases. This chain's CDR3 is CASSLSRGLAEQYF. The CDR3 DNA sequence: TGTGCCAGCAGCTTAAGCAGGGGTCTCGCCGAGCAGTACTTC.

The genes are TRBV9 and TRBJ2-7; D might be TRBD1 (6 bases). V was cut by 0 bases and J by 2 bases, with 15 bases left in between. There are 16 residues in the CDR3. The germline gives CDR1 SGDLS, CDR2 YYNGEE. CDR3 sequence (DNA): TGTGCCAGCAGCGTAGGGGACACCTCGTCAGCCTACGAGCAGTACTTC. It is translated as CASSVGDTSSAYEQYF.

The chain has TRBV4-1 and TRBJ1-5; TRBD1 matches 7 bases. Trimming took 0 bases from V and 10 from J; bases not matched to a gene: 12. The CDR3 is 16 residues long. Germline loops: CDR1 MGHRA, CDR2 YSYEKL. CDR3 sequence (DNA): TGCGCCAGCAGCCAAGATCGGGGGACAGAAGACCGTCCCCAGCATTTT. It yields the protein CASSQDRGTEDRPQHF.

The chain combines TRBV28 with TRBJ2-7; 7 bases line up with TRBD1. CDR3 size: 16 residues. Germline CDR1 reads MDHEN; CDR2 reads SYDVKM. With V trimmed by 3 bases and J by 3 bases, 11 bases remained unmatched. CDR3 region: CASSFPDRDLNYEQYF. CDR3 DNA sequence: TGTGCCAGCAGTTTCCCCGACAGGGATCTTAACTACGAGCAGTACTTC.

This chain connects TRBV7-8 to TRBJ1-1, with 9 nucleotides matching TRBD1. With 8 bases clipped from V and 0 bases from J, the junction kept 10 bases outside the gene matches. This CDR3 comprises 16 residues. Germline values: CDR1 SGHVS, CDR2 FQNEAQ. The CDR3 DNA reads as TGTGCCAGCGGCCACGACAGGGGGGGGCTGAACACTGAAGCTTTCTTT. Translation gives CASGHDRGGLNTEAFF.

This rearrangement joins TRBV30 to TRBJ2-5; 7 bases match TRBD1. Germline V gene lookup returns CDR1 GTSNPN and CDR2 SVGIG (reference sequence). J gave up 1 base and V 1 base, and 0 bases lay outside the gene matches. This CDR3 spans 13 amino acids. As DNA, the CDR3 is TGTGCCTGGAGTGGGGACAGCCAAGAGACCCAGTACTTC. Translation: CAWSGDSQETQYF.

This rearrangement joins TRBV6-5 to TRBJ2-1; 9 bases align to TRBD1. Per germline, CDR1 MNHEY and CDR2 SVGAGI. The CDR3 sequence is 15 residues long. With V trimmed by 4 bases and J by 5 bases, 6 bases remained unmatched. The CDR3 reads CASSSPGQGHNEQFF. The DNA for the CDR3 is TGTGCCAGCAGTTCGCCGGGACAGGGCCACAATGAGCAGTTCTTC.

The chain couples TRBV28 to TRBJ1-1; perhaps TRBD1 as D (6 bases). Trimming took 5 bases from V and 3 from J, leaving 13 bases between them. The CDR3 has 14 amino acids. Germline CDR1 reads MDHEN; CDR2 reads SYDVKM. Here the CDR3 reads CASSPPGADTEAFF. CDR3 nucleotides: TGTGCCAGCAGTCCCCCAGGGGCTGACACTGAAGCTTTCTTT.

The V and J genes are TRBV28 and TRBJ2-7; perhaps TRBD2 as D (6 bases). The CDR3 consists of 15 residues. Germline V gene sequence: CDR1 MDHEN, CDR2 SYDVKM. V lost 4 bases, J lost 4 bases, and 17 bases lay in between. The CDR3 sequence: CASSSPPLADYEQYF. The DNA of the CDR3 is TGTGCCAGCAGTTCTCCGCCTTTAGCGGATTACGAGCAGTACTTC.

This rearrangement joins TRBV4-3 to TRBJ2-7; 13 bases line up with TRBD2. CDR1 and CDR2 from the germline V gene are LGHNA and YSLEER. The CDR3 consists of 15 residues. J was trimmed by 3 bases and V by 4 bases; bases with no gene match: 3. The CDR3 DNA reads TGCGCCAGCAGCCCCCGACTAGCGGGAGGCTACGAGCAGTACTTC. Protein sequence: CASSPRLAGGYEQYF.

The gene calls are TRBV29-1 and TRBJ2-7; tentatively, D is TRBD2 (5 bases). Germline V gene sequence: CDR1 SQVTM, CDR2 ANQGSEA. The CDR3 has 15 amino acids. Trimming removed 5 bases from V and 2 bases from J, with 19 bases in between. The CDR3 loop reads CSVSRSKAEPYEQYF. The DNA of the CDR3 is TGCAGCGTTTCCCGATCAAAAGCGGAACCCTACGAGCAGTACTTC.